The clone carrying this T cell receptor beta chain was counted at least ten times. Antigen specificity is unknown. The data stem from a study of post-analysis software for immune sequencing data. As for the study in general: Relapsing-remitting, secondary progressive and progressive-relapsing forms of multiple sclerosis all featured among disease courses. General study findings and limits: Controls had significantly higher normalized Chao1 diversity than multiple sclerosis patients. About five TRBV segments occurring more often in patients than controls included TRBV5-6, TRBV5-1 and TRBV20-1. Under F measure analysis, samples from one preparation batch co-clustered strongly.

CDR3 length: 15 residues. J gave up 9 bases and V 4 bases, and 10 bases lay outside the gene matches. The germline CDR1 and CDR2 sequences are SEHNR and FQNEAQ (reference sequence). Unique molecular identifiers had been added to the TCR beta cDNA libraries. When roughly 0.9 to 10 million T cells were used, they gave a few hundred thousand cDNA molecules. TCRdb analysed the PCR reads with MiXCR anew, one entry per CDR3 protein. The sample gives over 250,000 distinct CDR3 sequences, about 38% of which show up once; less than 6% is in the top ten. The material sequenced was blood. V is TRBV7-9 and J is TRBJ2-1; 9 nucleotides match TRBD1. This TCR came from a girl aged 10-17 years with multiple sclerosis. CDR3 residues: CASSYRDRVVSEQFF. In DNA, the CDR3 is TGTGCCAGCAGCTACCGGGACAGGGTCGTTAGTGAGCAGTTCTTC.